Sequencing of this T cell receptor (beta chain) was carried out in a study of control samples from healthy donors and cancer patients. Sequencing was performed with immunoSEQ multiplex PCR; in TCRdb, only in-frame clones are kept and a portion is missing. Among 100,000 to 150,000 clones listed, about 92% were seen once. CDR1 SNHLY and CDR2 FYNNEI come from the germline V gene. J gave up 10 bases and V 7 bases, and 5 bases lay outside the gene matches. There are 14 residues in the CDR3. The sequenced sample was PBMCs. The rearrangement joins TRBV2 to TRBJ2-1, with TRBD2 identical over 15 bases. The sequence came from a man of 80 years or more with head and neck cancer. CDR3 sequence: CASTGTSGGPEQFF. The CDR3 DNA reads TGTGCCAGCACTGGGACTAGCGGGGGGCCGGAGCAGTTCTTC. Drawing the rest from reference TRBV2 and TRBJ2-1, the complete variable domain is EPEVTQTPSHQVTQMGQEVILRCVPISNHLYFYWYRQILGQKVEFLVSFYNNEISEKSEIFDDQFSVERPDGSNFTLKIRSTKLEDSAMYFCASTGTSGGPEQFFGPGTRLTVL.